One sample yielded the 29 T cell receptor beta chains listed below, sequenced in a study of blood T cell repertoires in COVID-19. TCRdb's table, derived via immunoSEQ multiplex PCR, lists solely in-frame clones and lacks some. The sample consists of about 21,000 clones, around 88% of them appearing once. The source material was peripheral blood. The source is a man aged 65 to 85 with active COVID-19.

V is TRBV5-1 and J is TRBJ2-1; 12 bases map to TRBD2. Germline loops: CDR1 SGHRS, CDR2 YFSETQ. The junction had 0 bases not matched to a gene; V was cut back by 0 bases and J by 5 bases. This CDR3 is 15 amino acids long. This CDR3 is CASSLGTSGNNEQFF. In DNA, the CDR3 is TGCGCCAGCAGCTTGGGGACTAGCGGGAACAATGAGCAGTTCTTC.

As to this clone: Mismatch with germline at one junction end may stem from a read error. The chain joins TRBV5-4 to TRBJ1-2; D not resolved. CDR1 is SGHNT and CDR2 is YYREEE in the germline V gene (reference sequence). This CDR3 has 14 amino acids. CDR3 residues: CASSPDYTNYGHTF. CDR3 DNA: TGTGCCAGCAGCCCCGATTATACTAACTATGGCCACACCTTC.

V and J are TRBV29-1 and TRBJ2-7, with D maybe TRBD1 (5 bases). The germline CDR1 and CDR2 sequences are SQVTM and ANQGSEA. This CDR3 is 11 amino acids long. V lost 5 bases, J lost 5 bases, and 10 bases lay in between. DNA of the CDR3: TGCAGCGTTCAGGGTTTCGACGAGCAGTACTTC. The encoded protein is CSVQGFDEQYF.

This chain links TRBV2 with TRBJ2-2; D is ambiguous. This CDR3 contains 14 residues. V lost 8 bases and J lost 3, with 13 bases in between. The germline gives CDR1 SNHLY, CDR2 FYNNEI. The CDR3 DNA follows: TGTGCCAGCTTCAGCCAGACTTACACCGGGGAGCTGTTTTTT. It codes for CASFSQTYTGELFF.

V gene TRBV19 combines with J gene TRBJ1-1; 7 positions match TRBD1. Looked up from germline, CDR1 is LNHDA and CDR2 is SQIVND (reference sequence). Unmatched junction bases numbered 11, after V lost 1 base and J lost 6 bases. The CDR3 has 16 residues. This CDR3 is CASSIGLDRRGPEAFF. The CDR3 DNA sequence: TGTGCCAGTAGTATAGGCTTGGACAGGAGAGGACCTGAAGCTTTCTTT.

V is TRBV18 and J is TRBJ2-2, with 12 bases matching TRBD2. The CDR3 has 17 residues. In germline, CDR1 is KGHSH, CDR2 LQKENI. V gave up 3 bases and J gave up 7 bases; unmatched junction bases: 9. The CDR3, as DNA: TGTGCCAGCTCACCGAAACTAGCGGGAGGCCTAGACGGGGAGCTGTTTTTT. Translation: CASSPKLAGGLDGELFF.

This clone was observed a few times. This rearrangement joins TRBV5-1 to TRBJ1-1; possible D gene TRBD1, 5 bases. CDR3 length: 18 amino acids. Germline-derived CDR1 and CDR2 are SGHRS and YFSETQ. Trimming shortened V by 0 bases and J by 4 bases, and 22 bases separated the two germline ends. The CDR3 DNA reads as TGCGCCAGCAGCTTGGAACCTGGGACCGCCGTGGAGGGCACTGAAGCTTTCTTT. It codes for CASSLEPGTAVEGTEAFF.

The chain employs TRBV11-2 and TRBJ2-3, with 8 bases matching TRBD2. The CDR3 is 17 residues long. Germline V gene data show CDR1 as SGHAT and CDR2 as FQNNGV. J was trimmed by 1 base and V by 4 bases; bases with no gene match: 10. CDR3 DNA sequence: TGTGCCAGCAGCTCCCGGGGTAGCGGGGTGGGCACAGATACGCAGTATTTT. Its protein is CASSSRGSGVGTDTQYF.

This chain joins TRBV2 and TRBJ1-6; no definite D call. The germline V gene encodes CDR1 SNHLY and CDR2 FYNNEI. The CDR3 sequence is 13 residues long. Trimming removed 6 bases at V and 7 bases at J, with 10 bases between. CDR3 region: CASRRNPNSPLHF. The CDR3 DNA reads TGTGCCAGCAGGCGCAACCCAAATTCACCCCTCCACTTT.

The CDR3 sequence: CASSFSGRYQETQYF. CDR3 nucleotides: TGTGCCAGCAGCTTTAGCGGGAGGTACCAAGAGACCCAGTACTTC. V usage is TRBV5-4 and J usage is TRBJ2-5; 10 bases agree with TRBD2. Germline-derived CDR1 and CDR2 are SGHNT and YYREEE (reference sequence). V lost 2 bases to trimming and J lost 0 bases; unmatched junction nucleotides: 1. The CDR3 has 15 amino acids.

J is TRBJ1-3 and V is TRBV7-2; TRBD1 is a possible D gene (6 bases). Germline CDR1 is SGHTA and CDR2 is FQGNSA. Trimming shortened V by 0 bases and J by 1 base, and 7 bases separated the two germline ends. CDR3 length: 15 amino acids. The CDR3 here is CASSLAQGSGNTIYF. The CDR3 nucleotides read TGTGCCAGCAGCTTAGCCCAGGGGTCTGGAAACACCATATATTTT.

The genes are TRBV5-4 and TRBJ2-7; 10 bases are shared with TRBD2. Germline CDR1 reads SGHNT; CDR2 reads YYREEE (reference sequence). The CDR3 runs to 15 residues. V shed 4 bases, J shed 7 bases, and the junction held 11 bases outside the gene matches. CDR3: CASSDRPSGSGEQYF. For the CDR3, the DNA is TGTGCCAGCAGCGATAGGCCTAGCGGGAGTGGTGAGCAGTACTTC.

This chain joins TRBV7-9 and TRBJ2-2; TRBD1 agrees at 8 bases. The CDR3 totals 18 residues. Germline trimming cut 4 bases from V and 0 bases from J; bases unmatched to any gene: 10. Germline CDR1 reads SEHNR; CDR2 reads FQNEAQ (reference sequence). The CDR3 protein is CASSSRFAGGPNTGELFF. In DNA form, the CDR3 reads TGTGCCAGCAGCTCCCGCTTCGCAGGGGGCCCGAACACCGGGGAGCTGTTTTTT.

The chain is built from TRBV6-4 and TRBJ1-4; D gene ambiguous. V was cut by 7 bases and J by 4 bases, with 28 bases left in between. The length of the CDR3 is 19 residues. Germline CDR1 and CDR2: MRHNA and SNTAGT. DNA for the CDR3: TGTGCCAGCATCCTGGACCTACCGGGAAACACGAAGGGTAATGAAAAACTGTTTTTT. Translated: CASILDLPGNTKGNEKLFF.

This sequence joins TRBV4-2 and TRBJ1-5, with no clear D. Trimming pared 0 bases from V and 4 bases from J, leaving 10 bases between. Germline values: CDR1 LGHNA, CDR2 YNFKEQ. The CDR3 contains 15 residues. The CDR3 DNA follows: TGTGCCAGCAGCCAAGAGGGCCACGCAAATCAGCCCCAGCATTTT. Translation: CASSQEGHANQPQHF.

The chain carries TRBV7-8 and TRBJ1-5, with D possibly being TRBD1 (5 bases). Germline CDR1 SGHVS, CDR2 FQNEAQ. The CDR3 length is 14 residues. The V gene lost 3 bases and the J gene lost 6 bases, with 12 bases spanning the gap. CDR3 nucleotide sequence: TGTGCCAGCAGCTTTGGGGGAGGTGGTCAGCCCCAGCATTTT. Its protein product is CASSFGGGGQPQHF.

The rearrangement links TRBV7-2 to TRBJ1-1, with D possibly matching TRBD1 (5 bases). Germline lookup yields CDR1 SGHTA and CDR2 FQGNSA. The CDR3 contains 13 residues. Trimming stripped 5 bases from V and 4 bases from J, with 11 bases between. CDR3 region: CASSVRDGTEAFF. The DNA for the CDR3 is TGTGCCAGCAGCGTCAGGGATGGCACTGAAGCTTTCTTT.

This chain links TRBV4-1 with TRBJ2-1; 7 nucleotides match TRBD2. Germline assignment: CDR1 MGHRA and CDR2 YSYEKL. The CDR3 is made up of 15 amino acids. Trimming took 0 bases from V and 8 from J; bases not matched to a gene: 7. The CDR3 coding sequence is TGCGCCAGCAGCCAAGATTTGGCGGGGGAGGATGAGCAGTTCTTC. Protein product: CASSQDLAGEDEQFF.

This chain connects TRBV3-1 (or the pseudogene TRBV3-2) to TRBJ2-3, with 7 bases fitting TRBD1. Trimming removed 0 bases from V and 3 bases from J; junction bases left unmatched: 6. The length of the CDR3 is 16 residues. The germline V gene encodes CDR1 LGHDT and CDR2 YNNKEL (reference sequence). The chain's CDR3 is CASSQDMGQTTDTQYF. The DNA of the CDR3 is TGTGCCAGCAGCCAAGATATGGGACAGACTACAGATACGCAGTATTTT.

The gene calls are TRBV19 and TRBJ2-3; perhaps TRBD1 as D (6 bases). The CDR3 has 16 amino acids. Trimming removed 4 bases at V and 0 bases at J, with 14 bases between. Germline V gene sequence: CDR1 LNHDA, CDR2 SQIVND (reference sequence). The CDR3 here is CASSTTGDSSTDTQYF. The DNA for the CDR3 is TGTGCCAGTAGTACGACAGGAGACTCTAGCACAGATACGCAGTATTTT. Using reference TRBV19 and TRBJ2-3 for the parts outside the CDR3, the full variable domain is DGGITQSPKYLFRKEGQNVTLSCEQNLNHDAMYWYRQDPGQGLRLIYYSQIVNDFQKGDIAEGYSVSREKKESFPLTVTSAQKNPTAFYLCASSTTGDSSTDTQYFGPGTRLTVL.

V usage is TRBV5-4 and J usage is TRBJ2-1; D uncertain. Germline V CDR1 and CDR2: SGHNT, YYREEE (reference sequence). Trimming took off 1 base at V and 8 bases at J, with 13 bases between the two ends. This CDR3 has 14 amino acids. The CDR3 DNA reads TGTGCCAGCAGCTTGCATGGAGAAGGCTATGAGCAGTTCTTC. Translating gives CASSLHGEGYEQFF. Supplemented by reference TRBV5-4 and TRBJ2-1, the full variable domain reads ETGVTQSPTHLIKTRGQQVTLRCSSQSGHNTVSWYQQALGQGPQFIFQYYREEENGRGNFPPRFSGLQFPNYSSELNVNALELDDSALYLCASSLHGEGYEQFFGPGTRLTVL.

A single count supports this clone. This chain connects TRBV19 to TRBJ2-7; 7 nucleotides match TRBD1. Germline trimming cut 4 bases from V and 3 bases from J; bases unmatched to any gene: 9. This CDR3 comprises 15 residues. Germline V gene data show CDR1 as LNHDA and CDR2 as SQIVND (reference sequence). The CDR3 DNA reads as TGTGCCAGTAGTAATAACAGGGGACGAGGCTACGAGCAGTACTTC. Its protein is CASSNNRGRGYEQYF.

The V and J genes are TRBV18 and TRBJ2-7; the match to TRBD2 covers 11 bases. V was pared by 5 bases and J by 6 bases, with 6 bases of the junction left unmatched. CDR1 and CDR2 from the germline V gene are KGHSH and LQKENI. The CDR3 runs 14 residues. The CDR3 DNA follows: TGTGCCAGCTCAGCTAGCGGGAGGCCAGGCGAGCAGTACTTC. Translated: CASSASGRPGEQYF.

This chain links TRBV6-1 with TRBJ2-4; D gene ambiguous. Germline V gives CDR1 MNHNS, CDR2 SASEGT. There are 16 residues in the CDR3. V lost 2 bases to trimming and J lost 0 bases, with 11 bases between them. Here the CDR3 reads CASSELGTLAKNIQYF. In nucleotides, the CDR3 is TGTGCCAGCAGTGAATTGGGCACCCTAGCCAAAAACATTCAGTACTTC.

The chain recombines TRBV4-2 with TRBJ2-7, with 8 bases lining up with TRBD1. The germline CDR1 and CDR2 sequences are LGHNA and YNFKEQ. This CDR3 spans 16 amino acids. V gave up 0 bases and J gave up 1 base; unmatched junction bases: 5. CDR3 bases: TGTGCCAGCAGCCAAGAATTGGGACAGGTGTCCTACGAGCAGTACTTC. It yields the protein CASSQELGQVSYEQYF.

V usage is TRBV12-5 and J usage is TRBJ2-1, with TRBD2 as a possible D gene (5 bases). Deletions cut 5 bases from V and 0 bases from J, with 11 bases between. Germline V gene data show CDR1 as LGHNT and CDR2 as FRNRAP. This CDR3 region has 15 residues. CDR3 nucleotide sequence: TGTGCTAGTGGTCCGACGGGAAGCTCCTACAATGAGCAGTTCTTC. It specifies CASGPTGSSYNEQFF. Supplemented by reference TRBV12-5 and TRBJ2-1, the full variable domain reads DARVTQTPRHKVTEMGQEVTMRCQPILGHNTVFWYRQTMMQGLELLAYFRNRAPLDDSGMPKDRFSAEMPDATLATLKIQPSEPRDSAVYFCASGPTGSSYNEQFFGPGTRLTVL.

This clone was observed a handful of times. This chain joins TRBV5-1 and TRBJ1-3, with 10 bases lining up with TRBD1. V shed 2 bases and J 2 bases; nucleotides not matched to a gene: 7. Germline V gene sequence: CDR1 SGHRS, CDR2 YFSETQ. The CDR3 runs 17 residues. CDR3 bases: TGCGCCAGCAGCTTAGCCGCCGGGACAGGGGCTGGAAACACCATATATTTT. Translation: CASSLAAGTGAGNTIYF. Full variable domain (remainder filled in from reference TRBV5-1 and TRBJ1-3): KAGVTQTPRYLIKTRGQQVTLSCSPISGHRSVSWYQQTPGQGLQFLFEYFSETQRNKGNFPGRFSGRQFSNSRSEMNVSTLELGDSALYLCASSLAAGTGAGNTIYFGEGSWLTVV.

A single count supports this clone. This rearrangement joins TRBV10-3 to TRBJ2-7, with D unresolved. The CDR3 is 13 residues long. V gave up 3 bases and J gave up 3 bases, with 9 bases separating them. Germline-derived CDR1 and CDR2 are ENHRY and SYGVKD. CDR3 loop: CAISEWSNYEQYF. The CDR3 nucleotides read TGTGCCATCAGTGAATGGTCTAACTACGAGCAGTACTTC.

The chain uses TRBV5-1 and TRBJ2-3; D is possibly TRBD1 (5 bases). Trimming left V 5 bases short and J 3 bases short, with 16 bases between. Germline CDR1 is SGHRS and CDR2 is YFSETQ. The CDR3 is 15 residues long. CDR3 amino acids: CASSPRGARTDTQYF. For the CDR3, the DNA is TGCGCCAGCAGTCCACGTGGGGCTCGGACAGATACGCAGTATTTT.